A single sample gave rise to the 15 T cell receptor beta chains below, sequenced in a study of blood T cell repertoires in COVID-19. Profiled with immunoSEQ multiplex PCR; TCRdb holds only in-frame clones, not every one. The profile shows roughly 230,000 clones, roughly 84% of them singletons. Source material: peripheral blood. The receptor source for this set is a man between 45 and 60 years old with active or convalescent COVID-19.

This chain joins TRBV15 and TRBJ2-7; D remains unclear. The CDR3 loop spans 13 amino acids. Germline V lookup: CDR1 LNHNV, CDR2 YYDKDF (reference sequence). V was cut by 0 bases and J by 4 bases, with 7 bases left in between. The CDR3 loop reads CATSRDREYEQYF. The DNA of the CDR3 is TGTGCCACCAGCAGAGATCGTGAGTACGAGCAGTACTTC.

This clone occurred once. This chain joins TRBV11-2 and TRBJ2-7; TRBD2 aligns across 12 bases. Trimming removed 5 bases from V and 7 bases from J; junction bases left unmatched: 9. This CDR3 comprises 15 residues. CDR1 SGHAT and CDR2 FQNNGV come from the germline V gene. CDR3 DNA sequence: TGTGCCAGCAGCCTTGGACTAGCGGGGAGTGGAGAGCAGTACTTC. Translating it yields CASSLGLAGSGEQYF.

J is TRBJ2-5 and V is TRBV9; 8 bases map to TRBD2. The CDR3 is 17 residues long. The germline gives CDR1 SGDLS, CDR2 YYNGEE. V lost 4 bases to trimming and J lost 2 bases; unmatched junction nucleotides: 13. CDR3 loop: CASSPGGGYPIQETQYF. Written as DNA, the CDR3 is TGTGCCAGCAGCCCGGGAGGGGGTTACCCCATACAAGAGACCCAGTACTTC.

V and J are TRBV7-7 and TRBJ1-5; 7 bases agree with TRBD1. Germline loops: CDR1 SSHAT, CDR2 FNYEAQ (reference sequence). Trimming at V came to 3 bases and at J to 3 bases, leaving 5 bases not matched to a gene. The CDR3 consists of 15 residues. The chain's CDR3 is CASSLGQGDNQPQHF. DNA of the CDR3: TGTGCCAGCAGCTTGGGGCAGGGGGACAATCAGCCCCAGCATTTT.

This chain joins TRBV6-5 and TRBJ1-3, with 10 positions matching TRBD1. The CDR3 runs to 13 residues. Germline V lookup: CDR1 MNHEY, CDR2 SVGAGI. Trimming cost V 6 bases and J 8 bases; bases outside gene matches: 4. CDR3 in amino acids: CASSLDRGDTIYF. The CDR3 DNA reads as TGTGCCAGCAGCCTGGACAGGGGGGACACCATATATTTT.

The chain joins TRBV10-3 to TRBJ2-2; TRBD2 might be the D (7 bases). The CDR3 contains 15 residues. The germline gives CDR1 ENHRY, CDR2 SYGVKD. Trimming shortened V by 4 bases and J by 1 base, and 10 bases separated the two germline ends. The chain's CDR3 is CAISAGGVNTGELFF. CDR3 DNA: TGTGCCATCAGTGCGGGGGGCGTGAACACCGGGGAGCTGTTTTTT.

The chain uses TRBV7-9 and TRBJ1-2; tentatively, D is TRBD1 (5 bases). The CDR3 length is 14 residues. CDR1 and CDR2 from the germline V gene are SEHNR and FQNEAQ (reference sequence). Trimming took 1 base from V and 3 from J, leaving 9 bases between them. CDR3 amino acids: CASSLETEYYGYTF. The CDR3 bases are TGTGCCAGCAGCTTAGAGACAGAGTACTATGGCTACACCTTC.

The gene calls are TRBV18 and TRBJ1-2, with 7 bases matching TRBD1. This CDR3 is built from 15 residues. Per the germline V gene, CDR1 is KGHSH and CDR2 is LQKENI. After removal of 1 base from V and 2 bases from J, the junction contained 4 bases not matched to a gene. The DNA for the CDR3 is TGTGCCAGCTCACCACAGGACAGGATGAACTATGGCTACACCTTC. As protein: CASSPQDRMNYGYTF.

The genes are TRBV27 and TRBJ1-5; D gene unclear. Germline CDR1 reads MNHEY; CDR2 reads SMNVEV (reference sequence). CDR3 size: 14 residues. The V gene lost 3 bases and the J gene lost 3 bases, with 9 bases spanning the gap. CDR3 sequence reads: CASSFDGINQPQHF. CDR3 nucleotides: TGTGCCAGCAGTTTCGACGGGATCAATCAGCCCCAGCATTTT.

This rearrangement joins TRBV5-6 to TRBJ1-4; possibly TRBD1 for D (6 bases). The CDR3 contains 16 residues. The V gene's germline CDR1 is SGHDT and CDR2 YYEEEE. V lost 3 bases, J lost 1 base, and 13 bases lay in between. CDR3 protein: CASSSTGLGTNEKLFF. CDR3 coding DNA: TGTGCCAGCAGCTCAACAGGGTTGGGAACTAATGAAAAACTGTTTTTT.

V usage is TRBV19 and J usage is TRBJ1-2; D may be TRBD1 (6 bases). CDR1 and CDR2 (germline): LNHDA, SQIVND (reference sequence). This CDR3 has 13 amino acids. V shed 4 bases and J shed 7 bases, with 13 bases lying between them. The DNA for the CDR3 is TGTGCCAGTAGTACTTCCATCAGGGGTGGCTACACCTTC. Its protein product is CASSTSIRGGYTF.

This clone was found a few times. The rearrangement joins TRBV12-3 or TRBV12-4 to TRBJ1-5, with a possible D match to TRBD1 (5 bases). Trimming pared 11 bases from V and 7 bases from J, leaving 18 bases between. There are 13 residues in the CDR3. The CDR3 loop reads CACLGGGVQPQHF. CDR3 DNA sequence: TGTGCCTGCTTGGGTGGGGGGGTACAGCCCCAGCATTTT.

The chain recombines TRBV6-5 with TRBJ2-2; D not certain. The germline gives CDR1 MNHEY, CDR2 SVGAGI. Between the trimmed V and J ends, which lost 7 bases and 1 base, there was a span of 7 bases. The CDR3 spans 13 residues. CDR3 nucleotide sequence: TGTGCCAGCAAGCGCGGGAACACCGGGGAGCTGTTTTTT. Its protein product is CASKRGNTGELFF.

The gene calls are TRBV12-3 or TRBV12-4 and TRBJ2-1; maybe TRBD1 (6 bases). This CDR3 has 13 amino acids. The germline V and J ends were trimmed by 3 bases and 13 bases, with 16 bases remaining between them. The CDR3 sequence: CASSLNRDPYQFF. The CDR3 region has the DNA TGTGCCAGCAGTTTGAACAGGGACCCTTATCAGTTCTTC.

This clone was detected only once. V and J are TRBV6-1 and TRBJ1-1; D uncertain. CDR3 length equals 13 residues. V lost 2 bases to trimming and J lost 6 bases, with 10 bases between them. The germline V gene has CDR1 MNHNS and CDR2 SASEGT. Here the CDR3 DNA reads TGTGCCAGCAGTGAAAGTCGGAGGGCTGAAGCTTTCTTT. Translated, it gives CASSESRRAEAFF.